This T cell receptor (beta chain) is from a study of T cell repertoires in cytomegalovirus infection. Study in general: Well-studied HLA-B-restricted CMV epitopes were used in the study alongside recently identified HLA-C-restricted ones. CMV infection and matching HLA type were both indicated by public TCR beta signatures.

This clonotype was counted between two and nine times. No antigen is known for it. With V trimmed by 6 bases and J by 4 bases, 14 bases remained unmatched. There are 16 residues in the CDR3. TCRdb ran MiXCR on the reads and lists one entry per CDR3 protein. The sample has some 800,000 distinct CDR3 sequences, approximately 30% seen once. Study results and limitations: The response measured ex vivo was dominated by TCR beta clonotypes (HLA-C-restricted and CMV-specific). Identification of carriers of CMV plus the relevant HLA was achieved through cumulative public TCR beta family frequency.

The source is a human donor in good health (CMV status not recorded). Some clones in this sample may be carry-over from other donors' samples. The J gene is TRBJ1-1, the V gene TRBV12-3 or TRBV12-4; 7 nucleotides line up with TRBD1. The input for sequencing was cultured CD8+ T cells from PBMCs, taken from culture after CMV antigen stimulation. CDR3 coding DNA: TGTGCCAGCAGAAAGGGACAGTCCCCCAGGGGCACTGAAGCTTTCTTT. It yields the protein CASRKGQSPRGTEAFF.